Shown below are 30 T cell receptor beta chains from a single sample sequenced in a study of response to subunit inactivated influenza vaccine. TCRdb reprocessed the RT-PCR reads via MiXCR and lists one record per CDR3 protein. The sample shows hundreds of thousands of distinct CDR3 sequences, about 11% of them seen only once. The same sample was also used in a study of T cells expressing NK-cell markers. As that report states: UMI-tagged 5'RACE template switching yielded the TCR beta cDNA.

The material was PBMCs from blood, obtained on the day of vaccination. All receptors come from a man in his fifties or sixties who received an inactivated influenza vaccine.

V usage is TRBV4-3 and J usage is TRBJ2-7; D not resolved. The CDR3 has 15 amino acids. With 1 base removed from V and 2 bases from J, the gap between germline ends came to 12 bases. Looked up from germline, CDR1 is LGHNA and CDR2 is YSLEER. CDR3 loop: CASSQGLTATYEQYF. CDR3 in DNA: TGCGCCAGCAGCCAAGGTTTAACAGCTACCTACGAGCAGTACTTC.

The V and J genes are TRBV7-2 and TRBJ2-1; 8 bases are a match to TRBD2. Germline CDR1 SGHTA, CDR2 FQGNSA. The CDR3 runs to 15 residues. J gave up 2 bases and V 3 bases, and 3 bases lay outside the gene matches. This chain's CDR3 is CASSLFSGAYNEQFF. The CDR3 coding sequence is TGTGCCAGCAGCTTGTTTAGCGGGGCCTACAATGAGCAGTTCTTC.

This clonotype occurred a few times. V and J are TRBV12-3 or TRBV12-4 and TRBJ1-2; D perhaps matches TRBD1 (5 bases). The CDR3 runs 15 residues. Trimming stripped 6 bases from V and 8 bases from J, with 22 bases between. The CDR3 is CASRIRGASSGGYTF. DNA of the CDR3: TGTGCCAGCAGAATCCGCGGGGCCTCAAGTGGGGGCTACACCTTC.

This clonotype was seen repeatedly, ten times or more. The V call is TRBV2, the J call TRBJ2-3, with 15 bases matching TRBD2. This CDR3 contains 16 residues. The V gene's germline CDR1 is SNHLY and CDR2 FYNNEI. After removal of 9 bases from V and 6 bases from J, the junction contained 10 bases not matched to a gene. The CDR3 DNA is TGTGCCAGGACCCGGACTAGCGGGGGGGTGGTGGATACGCAGTATTTT. It codes for CARTRTSGGVVDTQYF. The variable domain in full, completed from reference TRBV2 and TRBJ2-3, reads EPEVTQTPSHQVTQMGQEVILRCVPISNHLYFYWYRQILGQKVEFLVSFYNNEISEKSEIFDDQFSVERPDGSNFTLKIRSTKLEDSAMYFCARTRTSGGVVDTQYFGPGTRLTVL.

V usage is TRBV2 and J usage is TRBJ2-1, with 11 bases lining up with TRBD2. J was trimmed by 0 bases and V by 11 bases; bases with no gene match: 15. Germline V gives CDR1 SNHLY, CDR2 FYNNEI. The CDR3 covers 18 residues. The CDR3 region has the DNA TGTGCCCTCTGTTTTTCCGGGACTAGCGGAGCCTCCTACAATGAGCAGTTCTTC. This encodes CALCFSGTSGASYNEQFF.

This clonotype was counted a few times. This sequence joins TRBV9 and TRBJ2-3; a weak D match, TRBD1 (7 bases). This CDR3 is 15 amino acids long. Trimming stripped 4 bases from V and 10 bases from J, with 22 bases between. From germline, CDR1 is SGDLS and CDR2 YYNGEE. CDR3 nucleotide sequence: TGTGCCAGCAGCCCAGGGGGGTTTTCGGGGTACGCGCAGTATTTT. Its translation is CASSPGGFSGYAQYF.

This clonotype was observed a handful of times. The chain has TRBV20-1 and TRBJ2-7, with 10 bases identical to TRBD2. This CDR3 has 15 amino acids. V trimming: 0 bases; J trimming: 4 bases; junction bases outside the gene matches: 6. Germline CDR1 is DFQATT and CDR2 is SNEGSKA (reference sequence). CDR3 bases: TGCAGTGCTAGAGACCGACTAGCGGGTGATTACGAGCAGTACTTC. Translated: CSARDRLAGDYEQYF.

This clonotype was seen a handful of times. The chain links TRBV20-1 to TRBJ2-5, with 8 bases matching TRBD1. Germline V gene data show CDR1 as DFQATT and CDR2 as SNEGSKA (reference sequence). V trimming: 2 bases; J trimming: 1 base; junction bases outside the gene matches: 9. The CDR3 contains 16 residues. CDR3 residues: CSARPGQAIFQETQYF. The CDR3 nucleotides are TGCAGTGCTAGACCGGGACAGGCGATATTCCAAGAGACCCAGTACTTC.

Many counts were recorded for this clonotype. This rearrangement joins TRBV5-1 to TRBJ2-2; D gene unclear. In germline, CDR1 is SGHRS, CDR2 YFSETQ. There are 15 residues in the CDR3. Between the trimmed V and J ends, which lost 2 bases and 5 bases, there was a span of 13 bases. The DNA for the CDR3 is TGCGCCAGCAGCTTTGCGGAAGTTTATACCGGGGAGCTGTTTTTT. It translates to CASSFAEVYTGELFF.

There are a few counts of this clonotype. The chain employs TRBV29-1 and TRBJ2-1; 11 positions match TRBD2. This CDR3 has 19 amino acids. The V gene end was trimmed by 3 bases and the J gene end by 0 bases; junction bases not matched to a gene: 13. The germline gives CDR1 SQVTM, CDR2 ANQGSEA. The CDR3 here is CSVDPFLAGGPYSYNEQFF. The DNA of the CDR3 is TGCAGCGTTGATCCATTCCTAGCGGGAGGCCCTTACTCCTACAATGAGCAGTTCTTC.

This clonotype was counted at least ten times. V and J are TRBV12-3 or TRBV12-4 and TRBJ2-7; a weak D match, TRBD2 (7 bases). The CDR3 is 16 amino acids. The V end lost 3 bases, the J end lost 0 bases, and 15 bases lay between the germline ends. CDR3 sequence: CASSLTRGANSYEQYF. In DNA form, the CDR3 reads TGTGCCAGCAGTTTGACTCGGGGGGCAAACTCCTACGAGCAGTACTTC.

This clonotype was counted only a few times. V gene TRBV30 combines with J gene TRBJ2-3; D possibly matches TRBD1 or TRBD2 (5 bases each). The CDR3 totals 15 residues. The V end was cut by 1 base, the J end by 0 bases, with 11 bases between. Looked up from germline, CDR1 is GTSNPN and CDR2 is SVGIG (reference sequence). The CDR3 coding sequence is TGTGCCTGGAGTGATCTGGGACCGAGCACAGATACGCAGTATTTT. This encodes CAWSDLGPSTDTQYF.

The V gene is TRBV5-1, the J gene TRBJ2-2; the D is unclear. This CDR3 has 14 residues. The V end was cut by 2 bases, the J end by 3 bases, with 8 bases between. The germline V gene encodes CDR1 SGHRS and CDR2 YFSETQ. CDR3 sequence (DNA): TGCGCCAGCAGCTTCTTTGGGGACACCGGGGAGCTGTTTTTT. Its translation: CASSFFGDTGELFF.

The chain has TRBV7-9 and TRBJ2-1; 7 bases match TRBD2. Germline V gene sequence: CDR1 SEHNR, CDR2 FQNEAQ (reference sequence). J lost 3 bases, V lost 5 bases, and 4 bases had no gene match. This CDR3 has 14 amino acids. This CDR3 is CASSTLAVYNEQFF. As DNA, the CDR3 is TGTGCCAGCAGCACCCTAGCGGTCTACAATGAGCAGTTCTTC.

This clonotype has more than one count but fewer than ten. V is TRBV15 and J is TRBJ2-7; D not certain. Trimming pared 4 bases from V and 2 bases from J, leaving 12 bases between. The germline V gene encodes CDR1 LNHNV and CDR2 YYDKDF (reference sequence). The CDR3 covers 14 residues. CDR3 loop: CATSNPSDAYEQYF. The CDR3 DNA sequence: TGTGCCACCAGCAATCCATCGGACGCCTACGAGCAGTACTTC.

In this sample, this clonotype turned up a few times. The chain couples TRBV14 to TRBJ2-2, with 8 bases fitting TRBD1. This CDR3 spans 15 amino acids. Germline CDR1 reads SGHDN; CDR2 reads FVKESK. V was pared by 4 bases and J by 7 bases, with 8 bases of the junction left unmatched. CDR3 protein: CASSPDRGGIGELFF. Here the CDR3 DNA reads TGTGCCAGCAGCCCCGACAGGGGAGGTATCGGGGAGCTGTTTTTT.

The rearrangement uses TRBV7-8 and TRBJ2-5, with 10 nucleotides matching TRBD2. J was trimmed by 4 bases and V by 5 bases; bases with no gene match: 7. CDR3 length: 15 residues. Germline V gene lookup returns CDR1 SGHVS and CDR2 FQNEAQ. For the CDR3, the DNA is TGTGCCAGCAGCGCCCTTAGGACTAGCGGAGAGACCCAGTACTTC. Protein product: CASSALRTSGETQYF.

The genes are TRBV18 and TRBJ2-7; TRBD1 aligns across 9 bases. Germline V CDR1 and CDR2: KGHSH, LQKENI. CDR3 length equals 17 residues. J was trimmed by 3 bases and V by 2 bases; bases with no gene match: 11. Here the CDR3 reads CASSPWVSGQGGYEQYF. DNA of the CDR3: TGTGCCAGCTCACCATGGGTCTCGGGACAGGGTGGCTACGAGCAGTACTTC.

This clonotype was recorded at least ten times. The chain employs TRBV6-2 or TRBV6-3 and TRBJ2-3; the D is unclear. Germline V CDR1 and CDR2: MNHEY, SVGEGT. There are 18 residues in the CDR3. V was clipped by 2 bases and J by 2 bases, with 20 bases between them. The CDR3 DNA reads TGTGCCAGCAGTTACGAGTCAAGAAGACCAGTCTTCACAGATACGCAGTATTTT. This codes for CASSYESRRPVFTDTQYF.

The chain is built from TRBV28 and TRBJ1-5; 8 nucleotides agree with TRBD1. The V and J ends lost 6 bases and 1 base, in that order; junction bases with no gene match: 8. This CDR3 region has 16 residues. CDR1 and CDR2 from the germline V gene are MDHEN and SYDVKM. CDR3 sequence (DNA): TGTGCCAGCAGCCACCGGCGACAGGGGAGCAATCAGCCCCAGCATTTT. Protein: CASSHRRQGSNQPQHF. Together with reference TRBV28 and TRBJ1-5, the CDR3 gives the full variable domain: DVKVTQSSRYLVKRTGEKVFLECVQDMDHENMFWYRQDPGLGLRLIYFSYDVKMKEKGDIPEGYSVSREKKERFSLILESASTNQTSMYLCASSHRRQGSNQPQHFGDGTRLSIL.

Many counts were recorded for this clonotype. The V gene is TRBV12-3 or TRBV12-4, the J gene TRBJ2-3, with D maybe TRBD1 (5 bases). V lost 2 bases and J 4 bases, leaving 10 bases between the germline ends. The CDR3 contains 14 residues. The CDR3 DNA is TGTGCCAGCAGTTTAATGCAGGGCCCAGATACGCAGTATTTT. This encodes CASSLMQGPDTQYF.

This clonotype showed up many times. The genes are TRBV4-3 and TRBJ2-7; 12 positions agree with TRBD2. With V trimmed by 3 bases and J by 6 bases, 3 bases remained unmatched. This CDR3 contains 14 residues. Germline V CDR1 and CDR2: LGHNA, YSLEER. CDR3 nucleotide sequence: TGCGCCAGCAGCCAGACTAGCGGGAGCGGCGAGCAGTACTTC. Its translation: CASSQTSGSGEQYF.

This clonotype has at least ten counts. The chain uses TRBV10-3 and TRBJ2-1, with 10 bases that match TRBD2. V lost 3 bases to trimming and J lost 5 bases; unmatched junction nucleotides: 1. The CDR3 consists of 14 residues. Germline CDR1 is ENHRY and CDR2 is SYGVKD. The CDR3 loop reads CAISELAGNNEQFF. The CDR3 nucleotides are TGTGCCATCAGTGAACTAGCGGGAAACAATGAGCAGTTCTTC.

Ten or more counts support this clonotype. This chain joins TRBV7-9 and TRBJ1-2; maybe TRBD1 (5 bases). The germline V gene has CDR1 SEHNR and CDR2 FQNEAQ (reference sequence). V lost 8 bases and J lost 2, with 18 bases in between. This CDR3 is 15 amino acids long. The CDR3: CASFGDRVENYGYTF. Written as DNA, the CDR3 is TGTGCCAGCTTTGGGGACCGGGTCGAAAACTATGGCTACACCTTC.

The V call is TRBV6-1, the J call TRBJ2-3, with D possibly TRBD2 on 6 matching bases. CDR3 size: 15 residues. Deletions cut 2 bases from V and 2 bases from J, with 11 bases between. CDR1 is MNHNS, CDR2 SASEGT, per germline. CDR3 DNA sequence: TGTGCCAGCAGTGAACTAGCGACCGCCACAGATACGCAGTATTTT. Translating it yields CASSELATATDTQYF.

CDR3 protein: CSARDLAGTDTQYF. The CDR3 DNA sequence: TGCAGTGCTAGGGACCTAGCGGGCACAGATACGCAGTATTTT. The chain has TRBV20-1 and TRBJ2-3; 7 bases map to TRBD2. The CDR3 has 14 residues. The V and J ends lost 3 bases and 1 base, in that order; junction bases with no gene match: 4. Germline CDR1 DFQATT, CDR2 SNEGSKA (reference sequence).

CDR3 residues: CASSLAGLDTEQFF. CDR3 sequence (DNA): TGTGCCAGCAGCTTAGCGGGACTAGATACTGAGCAGTTCTTC. The gene calls are TRBV7-9 and TRBJ2-1; 8 bases match TRBD2. The CDR3 extends over 14 amino acids. Germline trimming cut 0 bases from V and 9 bases from J; bases unmatched to any gene: 4. The germline V gene encodes CDR1 SEHNR and CDR2 FQNEAQ (reference sequence). The variable domain in full, completed from reference TRBV7-9 and TRBJ2-1, reads DTGVSQNPRHKITKRGQNVTFRCDPISEHNRLYWYRQTLGQGPEFLTYFQNEAQLEKSRLLSDRFSAERPKGSFSTLEIQRTEQGDSAMYLCASSLAGLDTEQFFGPGTRLTVL.

This clonotype turned up a few times. The chain combines TRBV5-1 with TRBJ2-3; D perhaps matches TRBD1 (6 bases). CDR1 and CDR2 from the germline V gene are SGHRS and YFSETQ. The CDR3 loop spans 15 amino acids. Trimming stripped 4 bases from V and 3 bases from J, with 15 bases between. CDR3 in DNA: TGCGCCAGCAGCCCACAGGGTCCTGGAACAGATACGCAGTATTTT. This translates into CASSPQGPGTDTQYF.

This clonotype occurred a few times. DNA of the CDR3: TGTGCCAGCAGTGGGGGAATCCCCTACAATGAGCAGTTCTTC. Its translation is CASSGGIPYNEQFF. This chain joins TRBV7-9 and TRBJ2-1; D might be TRBD1 or TRBD2, each matching 5 bases. Per germline, CDR1 SEHNR and CDR2 FQNEAQ (reference sequence). Trimming left V 6 bases short and J 2 bases short, with 11 bases between. The CDR3 runs 14 residues.

This clonotype was observed a handful of times. V gene TRBV3-1 combines with J gene TRBJ1-6; perhaps TRBD1 as D (5 bases). Trimming took 4 bases from V and 0 from J, leaving 16 bases between them. Germline-derived CDR1 and CDR2 are LGHDT and YNNKEL (reference sequence). The length of the CDR3 is 18 residues. CDR3 nucleotide sequence: TGTGCCAGCAGCCCTGACAGACTGTCGAGCTCCTATAATTCACCCCTCCACTTT. Translation: CASSPDRLSSSYNSPLHF. Full variable domain (rest looked up from reference TRBV3-1 and TRBJ1-6): DTAVSQTPKYLVTQMGNDKSIKCEQNLGHDTMYWYKQDSKKFLKIMFSYNNKELIINETVPNRFSPKSPDKAHLNLHINSLELGDSAVYFCASSPDRLSSSYNSPLHFGNGTRLTVT.